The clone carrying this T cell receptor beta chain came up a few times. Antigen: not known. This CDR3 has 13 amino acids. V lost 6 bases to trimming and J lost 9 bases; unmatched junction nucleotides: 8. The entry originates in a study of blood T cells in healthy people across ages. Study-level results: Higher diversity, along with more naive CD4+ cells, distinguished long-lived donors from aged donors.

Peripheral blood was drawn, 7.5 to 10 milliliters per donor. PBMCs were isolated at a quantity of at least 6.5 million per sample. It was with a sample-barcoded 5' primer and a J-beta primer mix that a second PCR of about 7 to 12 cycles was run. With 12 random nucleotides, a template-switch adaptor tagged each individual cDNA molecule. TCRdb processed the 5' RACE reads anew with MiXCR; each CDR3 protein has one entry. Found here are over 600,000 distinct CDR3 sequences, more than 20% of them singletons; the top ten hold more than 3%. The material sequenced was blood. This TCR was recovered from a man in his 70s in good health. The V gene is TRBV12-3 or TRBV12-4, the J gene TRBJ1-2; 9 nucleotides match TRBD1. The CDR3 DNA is TGTGCCAGCAGGATACAGGGGGCCGTGAGCTACACCTTC. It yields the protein CASRIQGAVSYTF.